What follows are 24 T cell receptor beta chains derived from one specimen sequenced in a study of blood T cell repertoires in COVID-19. Here immunoSEQ multiplex PCR was the method, and the copy in TCRdb shows in-frame clones only, minus some. The sample lists approximately 230,000 clones, around 86% occurring once. The sequencing input was peripheral blood. These receptors came from a man aged 25 to 40 who had recovered from COVID-19.

The V and J genes are TRBV11-2 and TRBJ1-3; the D gene is possibly TRBD1 (5 bases). Germline V CDR1 and CDR2: SGHAT, FQNNGV. Trimming pared 3 bases from V and 2 bases from J, leaving 8 bases between. CDR3 length: 14 amino acids. The CDR3 DNA reads TGTGCCAGCAGCTTGACAGCTACTGGAAACACCATATATTTT. Residues: CASSLTATGNTIYF.

In this sample, this clone turned up once. The chain uses TRBV19 and TRBJ2-5; D might be TRBD2 (5 bases). This CDR3 is 14 amino acids long. The germline gives CDR1 LNHDA, CDR2 SQIVND (reference sequence). The ends were cut back, 4 bases at V and 7 bases at J, with 16 bases in the middle. As DNA, the CDR3 is TGTGCCAGTAGTAATACGGGATATTACGGGACCCAGTACTTC. This translates into CASSNTGYYGTQYF. The whole variable domain, remainder taken from reference TRBV19 and TRBJ2-5, is DGGITQSPKYLFRKEGQNVTLSCEQNLNHDAMYWYRQDPGQGLRLIYYSQIVNDFQKGDIAEGYSVSREKKESFPLTVTSAQKNPTAFYLCASSNTGYYGTQYFGPGTRLLVL.

For this clone: Germline is not matched at one junction end, which may reflect a read error. The chain recombines TRBV5-6 with TRBJ1-6; D call uncertain. CDR3 length: 12 residues. CDR1 and CDR2 (germline): SGHDT, YYEEEE. CDR3 sequence reads: CASSSFNSPLHF. The CDR3 coding sequence is TGTGCCAGCAGCTCCTTTAATTCACCCCTCCACTTT.

V and J are TRBV7-2 and TRBJ2-5; 8 bases line up with TRBD2. The CDR3 is 14 residues long. J lost 4 bases, V lost 5 bases, and 6 bases had no gene match. Per germline, CDR1 SGHTA and CDR2 FQGNSA. CDR3 DNA sequence: TGTGCCAGCAGCGGGCGGACTAGCCCAGAGACCCAGTACTTC. Its translation: CASSGRTSPETQYF.

This clone came up a few times. The V gene is TRBV6-1, the J gene TRBJ1-6; 10 bases are shared with TRBD1. V dropped 1 base and J dropped 13; count of bases not matched to a gene: 4. The CDR3 has 14 residues. In germline, CDR1 is MNHNS, CDR2 SASEGT. The CDR3 DNA sequence: TGTGCCAGCAGTGAAGGGGACAGGGGTATGCCCCTCCACTTT. This encodes CASSEGDRGMPLHF.

The chain combines TRBV6-2 or TRBV6-3 with TRBJ2-5; possibly TRBD1 for D (7 bases). V was clipped by 4 bases and J by 4 bases, with 13 bases between them. The CDR3 runs to 14 residues. Germline values: CDR1 MNHEY, CDR2 SVGEGT. This chain's CDR3 is CASSSFQGGETQYF. As DNA, the CDR3 is TGTGCCAGCAGTTCATTTCAGGGGGGAGAGACCCAGTACTTC.

The rearrangement uses TRBV3-1 (or the pseudogene TRBV3-2) and TRBJ2-1, with 7 bases that match TRBD2. The junction had 7 bases not matched to a gene; V was cut back by 0 bases and J by 5 bases. The CDR3 length is 16 residues. The germline CDR1 and CDR2 sequences are LGHDT and YNNKEL (reference sequence). The CDR3: CASSQDGSGTDNEQFF. DNA for the CDR3: TGTGCCAGCAGCCAAGATGGGAGCGGGACTGACAATGAGCAGTTCTTC.

V and J are TRBV6-5 and TRBJ1-1, with a weak D call TRBD1 (5 bases). Germline CDR1 is MNHEY and CDR2 is SVGAGI. Trimming took off 2 bases at V and 5 bases at J, with 12 bases between the two ends. The CDR3 totals 14 residues. DNA of the CDR3: TGTGCCAGCAGTTACATAGCGGGGGGTACTGAAGCTTTCTTT. This gives the protein CASSYIAGGTEAFF.

In this sample, this clone turned up a few times. The V and J genes are TRBV5-1 and TRBJ2-3, with 8 bases that match TRBD1. The V segment lost 4 bases and the J segment 4 bases; nucleotides outside the gene matches: 5. CDR3 size: 14 residues. CDR1 and CDR2 (germline): SGHRS, YFSETQ. The CDR3 coding sequence is TGCGCCAGCAGCCCAGGGACAGGTTCAGATACGCAGTATTTT. Translation: CASSPGTGSDTQYF.

The V gene is TRBV18, the J gene TRBJ1-4, with TRBD1 matching over 8 bases. The CDR3 consists of 12 residues. Germline CDR1 KGHSH, CDR2 LQKENI. The V gene end was trimmed by 6 bases and the J gene end by 8 bases; junction bases not matched to a gene: 2. The DNA of the CDR3 is TGTGCCAGCTCCGGACAGGGCGAAAAACTGTTTTTT. It encodes CASSGQGEKLFF.

CDR3 in DNA: TGCAGCGTTTCCCCCAGACAGGGTGGCTACACCTTC. Protein: CSVSPRQGGYTF. The chain joins TRBV29-1 to TRBJ1-2; 7 positions agree with TRBD1. Germline V gives CDR1 SQVTM, CDR2 ANQGSEA. The junction had 7 bases not matched to a gene; V was cut back by 5 bases and J by 7 bases. The CDR3 runs to 12 residues.

The CDR3 spells CASSDTGRGTEAFF. Written as DNA, the CDR3 is TGTGCCAGCAGTGATACAGGGCGAGGCACTGAAGCTTTCTTT. This sequence joins TRBV25-1 and TRBJ1-1; possible D gene TRBD1, 6 bases. Germline V lookup: CDR1 MGHDK, CDR2 SYGVNS. The CDR3 spans 14 residues. Trimming took 3 bases from V and 4 from J, leaving 12 bases between them.

The V gene is TRBV7-2, the J gene TRBJ2-3; 10 bases map to TRBD2. The V and J ends lost 2 bases and 0 bases, in that order; junction bases with no gene match: 5. Germline assignment: CDR1 SGHTA and CDR2 FQGNSA. The CDR3 has 17 residues. The CDR3 region is CASSLPAGGPSTDTQYF. The CDR3 nucleotides are TGTGCCAGCAGCTTACCAGCGGGGGGGCCGAGCACAGATACGCAGTATTTT.

This rearrangement joins TRBV15 to TRBJ2-7; TRBD1 matches at 9 bases. This CDR3 is built from 16 residues. Germline CDR1 and CDR2: LNHNV and YYDKDF (reference sequence). With 1 base clipped from V and 3 bases from J, the junction kept 7 bases outside the gene matches. The CDR3 here is CATSRGRTGEDYEQYF. The CDR3, as DNA: TGTGCCACCAGCAGAGGGAGGACAGGGGAGGACTACGAGCAGTACTTC.

The V call is TRBV27, the J call TRBJ1-2, with 8 nucleotides matching TRBD1. The CDR3 sequence is 14 residues long. V trimming: 2 bases; J trimming: 7 bases; junction bases outside the gene matches: 6. Germline V gene data show CDR1 as MNHEY and CDR2 as SMNVEV (reference sequence). The CDR3 here is CASSLDRGGVGYTF. CDR3 nucleotide sequence: TGTGCCAGCAGTTTAGACAGGGGAGGGGTTGGCTACACCTTC.

CDR3 nucleotides: TGTGCCAGTACCCTAGCGGGTAGCACAGATACGCAGTATTTT. As protein: CASTLAGSTDTQYF. The chain uses TRBV2 and TRBJ2-3; 8 bases line up with TRBD2. Germline V lookup: CDR1 SNHLY, CDR2 FYNNEI. The CDR3 is 14 residues long. With 9 bases clipped from V and 0 bases from J, the junction kept 5 bases outside the gene matches. The variable domain in full, with the rest retrieved from reference TRBV2 and TRBJ2-3, is EPEVTQTPSHQVTQMGQEVILRCVPISNHLYFYWYRQILGQKVEFLVSFYNNEISEKSEIFDDQFSVERPDGSNFTLKIRSTKLEDSAMYFCASTLAGSTDTQYFGPGTRLTVL.

The gene calls are TRBV25-1 and TRBJ2-5; D may be TRBD2 (5 bases). This CDR3 contains 14 residues. Looked up from germline, CDR1 is MGHDK and CDR2 is SYGVNS. Trimming cost V 2 bases and J 2 bases, with 9 bases left between them. CDR3 region: CASSELRDQETQYF. The CDR3 coding sequence is TGTGCCAGCAGTGAACTCCGGGATCAAGAGACCCAGTACTTC. Full variable domain (outside the CDR3, taken from reference TRBV25-1 and TRBJ2-5): EADIYQTPRYLVIGTGKKITLECSQTMGHDKMYWYQQDPGMELHLIHYSYGVNSTEKGDLSSESTVSRIRTEHFPLTLESARPSHTSQYLCASSELRDQETQYFGPGTRLLVL.

This rearrangement joins TRBV30 to TRBJ2-5; 8 nucleotides match TRBD1. The CDR3 is 15 amino acids. From germline, CDR1 is GTSNPN and CDR2 SVGIG (reference sequence). V gave up 2 bases and J gave up 4 bases; unmatched junction bases: 9. CDR3 nucleotides: TGTGCCTGGAGTCAGGGGGCGCTAGTCGGAGAGACCCAGTACTTC. It specifies CAWSQGALVGETQYF.

This chain links TRBV7-6 with TRBJ2-2, with 8 bases matching TRBD1. The trim removed 5 bases at V and 0 bases at J, leaving 5 bases unmatched. The CDR3 sequence is 16 residues long. The germline CDR1 and CDR2 sequences are SGHVS and FNYEAQ. CDR3 nucleotides: TGTGCCAGCAGCCCATGGACAGGGTCGAACACCGGGGAGCTGTTTTTT. Translation: CASSPWTGSNTGELFF.

This clone was observed a single time. The rearrangement links TRBV3-1 (or the pseudogene TRBV3-2) to TRBJ1-4; TRBD1 matches 9 bases. CDR3 length equals 16 residues. The J segment lost 4 bases and the V segment lost 4 bases, leaving 7 bases of the junction unmatched. Germline V lookup: CDR1 LGHDT, CDR2 YNNKEL (reference sequence). The CDR3 sequence is CASSPVGTGNNEKLFF. The DNA for the CDR3 is TGTGCCAGCAGCCCCGTCGGGACAGGGAATAATGAAAAACTGTTTTTT.

The CDR3 DNA is TGCGCCAGCAGCCCGGGGATACGGTTCAATGAGCAGTTCTTC. Translating it yields CASSPGIRFNEQFF. The gene calls are TRBV4-3 and TRBJ2-1, with TRBD2 as a possible D gene (5 bases). Germline assignment: CDR1 LGHNA and CDR2 YSLEER. Trimming pared 4 bases from V and 6 bases from J, leaving 13 bases between. The CDR3 is 14 amino acids.

The chain links TRBV4-3 to TRBJ2-3; D remains ambiguous. V lost 1 base and J lost 5, with 7 bases in between. The CDR3 extends over 13 amino acids. Looked up from germline, CDR1 is LGHNA and CDR2 is YSLEER. CDR3 nucleotides: TGCGCCAGCAGCCAAGTGTACGGAGATACGCAGTATTTT. It encodes CASSQVYGDTQYF.

The chain recombines TRBV5-4 with TRBJ1-6; D perhaps matches TRBD1 (5 bases). The germline V gene has CDR1 SGHNT and CDR2 YYREEE (reference sequence). CDR3 length equals 16 residues. V lost 0 bases and J lost 8, with 15 bases in between. CDR3 region: CASSLGGETPHSPLHF. The CDR3 DNA reads as TGTGCCAGCAGCTTGGGGGGGGAGACACCCCATTCACCCCTCCACTTT.

J is TRBJ1-2 and V is TRBV30; TRBD1 might be the D (5 bases). Deletions cut 0 bases from V and 7 bases from J, with 12 bases between. The CDR3 runs 13 residues. Germline V gene sequence: CDR1 GTSNPN, CDR2 SVGIG (reference sequence). CDR3: CAWSVLQVRGYTF. CDR3 nucleotide sequence: TGTGCCTGGAGTGTGCTACAGGTTCGTGGCTACACCTTC.